The 14 T cell receptor beta chains presented below share a single source sample, sequenced in a study of glioma-infiltrating T cells. Using RNA template, CDR3s of TCR alpha and beta were amplified with iRepertoire arm-PCR. TCRdb reprocessed the multiplex PCR reads with MiXCR, giving one entry per CDR3 protein. The data contain 95,000 to 110,000 distinct CDR3 sequences, 25% to 35% of them singletons. Specimen: glioma tissue, nonneoplastic brain tissue, or PBMCs (not recorded which). These receptors were taken from a human donor with low-grade glioma or glioblastoma, undergoing nonglioma brain surgery, or in good health (not recorded which).

V and J are TRBV5-1 and TRBJ2-1; 7 bases are a match to TRBD1. Germline CDR1 SGHRS, CDR2 YFSETQ. CDR3 length equals 14 residues. Germline trimming cut 0 bases from V and 9 bases from J; bases unmatched to any gene: 6. CDR3 DNA: TGCGCCAGCAGCTTGGGACAGGGCCCAAGTGAGCAGTTCTTC. Its translation: CASSLGQGPSEQFF.

This clonotype appeared many times. The chain combines TRBV15 with TRBJ2-1; 12 bases line up with TRBD2. Unmatched junction bases numbered 12, after V lost 5 bases and J lost 10 bases. Germline CDR1 reads LNHNV; CDR2 reads YYDKDF (reference sequence). The CDR3 is 16 residues long. The DNA for the CDR3 is TGTGCCACCAGCCGGGGAGGGACTAGCGGGTTTTGGGAGCAGTTCTTC. Its protein is CATSRGGTSGFWEQFF.

The chain carries TRBV7-9 and TRBJ1-4; D perhaps matches TRBD1 (5 bases). CDR1 SEHNR and CDR2 FQNEAQ come from the germline V gene (reference sequence). The germline V and J ends were trimmed by 3 bases and 8 bases, with 16 bases remaining between them. This CDR3 has 15 amino acids. The CDR3 DNA reads TGTGCCAGCAGCTTGATCAGGCAGGGAAAAGAAAAACTGTTTTTT. The encoded protein is CASSLIRQGKEKLFF.

V usage is TRBV7-9 and J usage is TRBJ2-7, with D perhaps given as TRBD1 or TRBD2 (5 bases each). This CDR3 is built from 15 residues. Trimming removed 5 bases from V and 6 bases from J, with 20 bases in between. Germline V gene sequence: CDR1 SEHNR, CDR2 FQNEAQ (reference sequence). The CDR3: CASSPDRLWDPEQYF. CDR3 coding DNA: TGTGCCAGCAGCCCCGACCGGCTTTGGGACCCCGAGCAGTACTTC.

Only a few counts were recorded for this clonotype. The rearrangement links TRBV19 to TRBJ1-2, with D unclear. With 5 bases removed from V and 0 bases from J, the gap between germline ends came to 13 bases. The CDR3 runs to 15 residues. Germline values: CDR1 LNHDA, CDR2 SQIVND (reference sequence). The CDR3 loop reads CASSFSERANYGYTF. CDR3 DNA: TGTGCCAGTAGTTTTTCCGAAAGGGCTAACTATGGCTACACCTTC.

This clonotype appeared many times. V is TRBV7-2 and J is TRBJ1-1; D is perhaps TRBD1 (5 bases). The CDR3 runs to 14 residues. Germline CDR1 reads SGHTA; CDR2 reads FQGNSA. V was cut by 1 base and J by 5 bases, with 11 bases left in between. The DNA for the CDR3 is TGTGCCAGCAGCTTAGAAACAGGAGTAACTGAAGCTTTCTTT. It translates to CASSLETGVTEAFF.

The table lists this clonotype with many counts. This chain links TRBV7-2 with TRBJ2-5; no clear D gene. The CDR3 has 13 residues. V was clipped by 4 bases and J by 4 bases, with 10 bases between them. Germline V lookup: CDR1 SGHTA, CDR2 FQGNSA. The DNA of the CDR3 is TGTGCCAGCAGCTCCCTTATGGGAGAGACCCAGTACTTC. This codes for CASSSLMGETQYF.

To note about this clonotype: Being one base from a much bigger clone, this may be a read error. The chain links TRBV10-3 to TRBJ2-3; D ambiguous. The CDR3 runs to 14 residues. Germline assignment: CDR1 ENHRY and CDR2 SYGVKD. The ends were cut back, 0 bases at V and 1 base at J, with 5 bases in the middle. The CDR3 region has the DNA TGTGCCATCAGTGAGTCCCAGGGCACAGATACGCAGTATTTT. Translated: CAISESQGTDTQYF.

Points on this clonotype: A single base separates this from a much larger clone, so it may be a read error. This chain connects TRBV7-2 to TRBJ1-1, with D tentatively TRBD1 (5 bases). The CDR3 runs 12 residues. CDR1 is SGHTA and CDR2 is FQGNSA in the germline V gene. The CDR3 DNA is TGTGCCAGCAGCTTGGCCAGGGATGAAGCTTCCTTT. This encodes CASSLARDEASF. The complete variable domain, with remaining parts taken from reference TRBV7-2 and TRBJ1-1, reads GAGVSQSPSNKVTEKGKDVELRCDPISGHTALYWYRQSLGQGLEFLIYFQGNSAPDKSGLPSDRFSAERTGGSVSTLTIQRTQQEDSAVYLCASSLARDEASFGQGTRLTVV.

This clonotype showed up many times. The V and J genes are TRBV7-2 and TRBJ2-7; tentatively, D is TRBD1 or TRBD2 (6 bases each). The CDR3 runs to 14 residues. Trimming stripped 4 bases from V and 2 bases from J, with 12 bases between. Germline CDR1 reads SGHTA; CDR2 reads FQGNSA. CDR3 region: CASSSNREAYEQYF. As DNA, the CDR3 is TGTGCCAGCAGCTCCAACAGGGAGGCCTACGAGCAGTACTTC.

This clonotype appeared many times. The chain couples TRBV6-1 to TRBJ2-7; 8 bases map to TRBD1. There are 14 residues in the CDR3. Germline values: CDR1 MNHNS, CDR2 SASEGT. The J segment lost 2 bases and the V segment lost 6 bases, leaving 6 bases of the junction unmatched. DNA of the CDR3: TGTGCCAGCAGCGTCCTGACAGGGGCCTACGAGCAGTACTTC. It is translated as CASSVLTGAYEQYF.

This clonotype came up many times. V usage is TRBV6-6 and J usage is TRBJ1-2, with TRBD1 matching 9 bases. Germline V gene lookup returns CDR1 MNHNY and CDR2 SVGAGI (reference sequence). J was trimmed by 5 bases and V by 2 bases; bases with no gene match: 6. CDR3 length: 15 amino acids. The CDR3 DNA is TGTGCCAGCAGTTACGGGACAGGGATAAAGTATGGCTACACCTTC. Its protein is CASSYGTGIKYGYTF.

Of note for this clonotype: This may be a read error, as it is one base from a much larger clone. The chain has TRBV20-1 and TRBJ1-1, with D unresolved. The CDR3 contains 15 residues. CDR1 and CDR2 (germline): DFQATT, SNEGSKA (reference sequence). DNA of the CDR3: TGCAGTGCTAGAGATCTGCTGTTAGGGAACACTGGAGCTTTCTTT. Protein: CSARDLLLGNTGAFF.

In its sample, this clonotype was seen many times. The chain carries TRBV18 and TRBJ2-1; TRBD1 aligns across 8 bases. Germline V gene lookup returns CDR1 KGHSH and CDR2 LQKENI. The CDR3 covers 16 residues. V was pared by 3 bases and J by 7 bases, with 11 bases of the junction left unmatched. The CDR3 loop is CASSPPRQGIENEQFF. The CDR3 bases are TGTGCCAGCTCACCCCCGAGACAGGGGATAGAGAATGAGCAGTTCTTC.